The sequence of this T cell receptor beta chain was determined in a study of blood T cell repertoires in COVID-19. Study as a whole: Samples came from the United States, Italy and Spain, spanning acute and convalescent COVID-19.

This clone appeared a single time. In the authors' workflow: Amplification with reference gene primers provided the estimates of nucleated cell counts. The repertoire was sequenced with immunoSEQ multiplex PCR; TCRdb's copy has only in-frame clones and lacks some. The DNA gave D and trimming, while V, J and clone size come from that table. The table records approximately 220,000 clones, 85% to 90% of them present only once. Participants were placed into cohorts based on the clinical history they reported. Donors of Cohort 3 who recovered were those that had two negative PCRs, clearance, or symptom resolution. The CDR3 length is 11 residues. Trimming removed 5 bases from V and 0 bases from J, with 3 bases in between. The V gene's germline CDR1 is DFQATT and CDR2 SNEGSKA (reference sequence).

The J gene is TRBJ2-3, the V gene TRBV20-1; D is undetermined. This TCR came from a man aged 25-45 years who had recovered from COVID-19. Specimen: PBMCs or T cells enriched from blood (not recorded which). The CDR3 here is CSARSTDTQYF. The CDR3 DNA follows: TGCAGTGCTCGTAGCACAGATACGCAGTATTTT.